This T cell receptor (beta chain) derives from a study of T cells in localized non-small cell lung cancer. Sequencing was performed with immunoSEQ multiplex PCR; in TCRdb, only in-frame clones are kept and a portion is missing. Of tens of thousands of clones listed, 85% to 90% are singletons. The receptor was derived from a woman aged 35 to 75 with stage I squamous cell lung carcinoma. The starting material was peripheral blood, obtained before any cancer treatment.

For the CDR3, the DNA is TGTGCCAGCAGCGGAGGGAACACTGAAGCTTTCTTT. Its protein product is CASSGGNTEAFF. The chain joins TRBV6-6 to TRBJ1-1, with D hard to call. The V and J ends lost 6 bases and 1 base respectively, with 6 bases between them. The CDR3 runs to 12 residues. The germline gives CDR1 MNHNY, CDR2 SVGAGI (reference sequence).